Listed here are 5 T cell receptor beta chains from one sample, sequenced in a study of blood T cells in healthy people across ages (dated by TCRdb to 2015 to 2017). Library prep was done by 5' RACE. TCRdb names Illumina HiSeq 2500 as the instrument used. A second PCR of 7 to 11 cycles was performed with a sample-barcoded 5' primer and a J-beta primer mix. Using fastp trimming at Q25 and MiXCR clonotype assembly, TCRdb reanalyzed the public sequencing data and kept in-frame beta chains. Rows with a matching CDR3 protein are joined into one entry that keeps the most common DNA and genes. The sample profile shows fewer than 950,000 distinct CDR3 sequences; approximately 35% of them were found once. Around 13% of the sample belongs to the ten largest clones. Sequenced sample: blood. The receptors here all came from a man aged 18 to 35 in good health.

The chain joins TRBV7-2 to TRBJ2-7; 9 bases align to TRBD1. CDR1 and CDR2 (germline): SGHTA, FQGNSA. V lost 4 bases and J lost 7; bases outside the gene matches: 11. There are 15 residues in the CDR3. The CDR3, as DNA: TGTGCCAGCAGCTCGACAGGGGGGGCCTACAATGAGCAGTACTTC. Translated, it gives CASSSTGGAYNEQYF.

This clonotype was counted a few times. The genes are TRBV18 and TRBJ2-3; D call uncertain. The CDR3 contains 13 residues. Germline V lookup: CDR1 KGHSH, CDR2 LQKENI. Between the trimmed V and J ends, which lost 3 bases and 4 bases, there was a span of 8 bases. The chain's CDR3 is CASSPGPADTQYF. The CDR3 nucleotides are TGTGCCAGCTCACCTGGCCCGGCAGATACGCAGTATTTT.

The chain couples TRBV2 to TRBJ1-2, with unresolved D. The CDR3 is 12 residues long. Trimming took 6 bases from V and 3 from J, leaving 8 bases between them. Germline V lookup: CDR1 SNHLY, CDR2 FYNNEI. The CDR3 DNA sequence: TGTGCCAGCAGCGGCGGGTACTATGGCTACACCTTC. Its protein product is CASSGGYYGYTF.

The sample holds a few counts of this clonotype. V usage is TRBV4-3 and J usage is TRBJ1-6; no definite D call. Trimming shortened V by 8 bases and J by 7 bases, and 12 bases separated the two germline ends. Germline V lookup: CDR1 LGHNA, CDR2 YSLEER. The CDR3 has 13 residues. Here the CDR3 reads CASSSFGNSPLHF. The CDR3 DNA sequence: TGCGCCAGCTCTTCGTTCGGGAATTCACCCCTCCACTTT.

V and J are TRBV12-3 or TRBV12-4 and TRBJ2-7; D not certain. There are 13 residues in the CDR3. Trimming stripped 6 bases from V and 3 bases from J, with 12 bases between. For the CDR3, the DNA is TGTGCCAGCAGCCGCCACAGCCTCTACGAGCAGTACTTC. Its translation: CASSRHSLYEQYF.